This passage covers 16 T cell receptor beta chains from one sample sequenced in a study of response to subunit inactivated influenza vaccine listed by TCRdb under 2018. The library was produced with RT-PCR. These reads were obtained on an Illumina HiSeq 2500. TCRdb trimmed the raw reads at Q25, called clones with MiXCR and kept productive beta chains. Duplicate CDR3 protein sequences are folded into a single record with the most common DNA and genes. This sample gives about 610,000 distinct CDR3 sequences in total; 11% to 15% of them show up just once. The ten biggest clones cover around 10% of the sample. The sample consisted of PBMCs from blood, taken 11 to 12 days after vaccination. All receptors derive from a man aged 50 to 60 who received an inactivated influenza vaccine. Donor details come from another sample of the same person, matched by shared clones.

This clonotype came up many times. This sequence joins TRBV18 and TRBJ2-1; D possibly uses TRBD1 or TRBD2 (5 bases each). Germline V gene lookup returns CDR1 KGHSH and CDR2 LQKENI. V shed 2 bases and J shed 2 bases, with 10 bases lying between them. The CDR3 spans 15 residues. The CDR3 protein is CASSPEGSPYNEQFF. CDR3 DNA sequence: TGTGCCAGCTCACCAGAGGGGAGCCCCTACAATGAGCAGTTCTTC. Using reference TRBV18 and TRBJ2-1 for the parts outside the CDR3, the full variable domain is NAGVMQNPRHLVRRRGQEARLRCSPMKGHSHVYWYRQLPEEGLKFMVYLQKENIIDESGMPKERFSAEFPKEGPSILRIQQVVRGDSAAYFCASSPEGSPYNEQFFGPGTRLTVL.

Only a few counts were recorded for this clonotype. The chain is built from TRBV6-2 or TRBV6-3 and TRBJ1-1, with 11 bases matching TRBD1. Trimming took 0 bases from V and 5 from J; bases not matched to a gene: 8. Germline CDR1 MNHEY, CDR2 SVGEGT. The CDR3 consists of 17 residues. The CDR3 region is CASSYSPGQGGGTEAFF. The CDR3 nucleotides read TGTGCCAGCAGTTACTCGCCGGGACAGGGGGGAGGTACTGAAGCTTTCTTT.

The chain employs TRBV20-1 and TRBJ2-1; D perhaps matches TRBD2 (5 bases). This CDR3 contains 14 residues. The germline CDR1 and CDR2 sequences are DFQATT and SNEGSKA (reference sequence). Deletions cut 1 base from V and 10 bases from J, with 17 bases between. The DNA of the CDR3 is TGCAGTGCTAGAGGGGTGACAATCGGGATGGAGCAGTTCTTC. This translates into CSARGVTIGMEQFF.

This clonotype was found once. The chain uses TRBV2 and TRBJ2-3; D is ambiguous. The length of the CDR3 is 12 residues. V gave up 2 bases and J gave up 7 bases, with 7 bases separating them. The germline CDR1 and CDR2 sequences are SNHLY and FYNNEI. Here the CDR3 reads CASSERRHTQYF. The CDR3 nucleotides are TGTGCCAGCAGTGAACGCAGGCATACGCAGTATTTT.

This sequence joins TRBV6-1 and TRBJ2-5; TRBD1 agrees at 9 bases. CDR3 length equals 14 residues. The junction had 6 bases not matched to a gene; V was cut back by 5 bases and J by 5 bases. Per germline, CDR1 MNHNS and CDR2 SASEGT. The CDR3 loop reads CASSTGQGQETQYF. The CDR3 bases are TGTGCCAGCAGTACCGGACAGGGGCAGGAGACCCAGTACTTC.

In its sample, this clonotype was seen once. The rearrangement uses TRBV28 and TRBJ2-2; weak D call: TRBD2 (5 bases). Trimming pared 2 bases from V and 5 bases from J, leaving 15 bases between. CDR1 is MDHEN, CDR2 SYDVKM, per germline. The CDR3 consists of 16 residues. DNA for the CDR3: TGTGCCAGCAGTTTACGAGTGGGAGTGGTGACCGGGGAGCTGTTTTTT. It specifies CASSLRVGVVTGELFF.

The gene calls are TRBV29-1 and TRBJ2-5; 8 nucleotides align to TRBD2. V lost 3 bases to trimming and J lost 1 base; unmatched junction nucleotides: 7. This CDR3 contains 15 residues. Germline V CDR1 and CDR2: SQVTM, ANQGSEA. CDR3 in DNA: TGCAGCGTTGATGGGGGACTAGAAACCCAAGAGACCCAGTACTTC. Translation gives CSVDGGLETQETQYF.

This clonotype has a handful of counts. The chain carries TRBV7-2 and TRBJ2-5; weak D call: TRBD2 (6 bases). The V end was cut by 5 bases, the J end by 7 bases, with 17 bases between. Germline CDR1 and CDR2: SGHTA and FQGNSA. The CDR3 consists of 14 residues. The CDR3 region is CASSQGGVVGTQYF. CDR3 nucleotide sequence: TGTGCCAGCAGCCAGGGAGGCGTAGTGGGGACCCAGTACTTC.

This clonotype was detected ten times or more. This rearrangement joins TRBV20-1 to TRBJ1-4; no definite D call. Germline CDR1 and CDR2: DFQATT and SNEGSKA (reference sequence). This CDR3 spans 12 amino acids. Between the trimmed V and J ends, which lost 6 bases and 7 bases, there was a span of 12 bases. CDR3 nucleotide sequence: TGCAGTGCACCACAAGCGGGTGAAAAACTGTTTTTT. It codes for CSAPQAGEKLFF.

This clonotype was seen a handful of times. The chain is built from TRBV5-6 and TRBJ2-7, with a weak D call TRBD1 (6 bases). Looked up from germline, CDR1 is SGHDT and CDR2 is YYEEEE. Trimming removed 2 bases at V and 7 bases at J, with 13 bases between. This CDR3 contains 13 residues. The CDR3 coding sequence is TGTGCCAGCAGCTTAGGGGGACCTGGAGAGCAGTACTTC. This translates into CASSLGGPGEQYF.

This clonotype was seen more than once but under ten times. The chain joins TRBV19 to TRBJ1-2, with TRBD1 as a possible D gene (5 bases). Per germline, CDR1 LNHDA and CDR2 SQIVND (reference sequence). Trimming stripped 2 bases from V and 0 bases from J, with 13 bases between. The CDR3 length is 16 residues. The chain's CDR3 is CASSIMRGATNYGYTF. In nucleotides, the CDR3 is TGTGCCAGTAGTATAATGAGGGGAGCTACTAACTATGGCTACACCTTC.

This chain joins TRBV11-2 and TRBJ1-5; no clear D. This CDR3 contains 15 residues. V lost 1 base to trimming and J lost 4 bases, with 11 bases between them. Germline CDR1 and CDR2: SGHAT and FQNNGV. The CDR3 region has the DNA TGTGCCAGCAGCTTAGCTTCAGTGGGGAATCAGCCCCAGCATTTT. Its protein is CASSLASVGNQPQHF.

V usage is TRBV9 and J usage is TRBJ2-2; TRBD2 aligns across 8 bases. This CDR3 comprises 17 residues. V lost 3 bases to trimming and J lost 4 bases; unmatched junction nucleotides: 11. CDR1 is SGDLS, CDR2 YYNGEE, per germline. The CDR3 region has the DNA TGTGCCAGCAGCGCGAGGACTAGCCAATCAGGCACCGGGGAGCTGTTTTTT. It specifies CASSARTSQSGTGELFF.

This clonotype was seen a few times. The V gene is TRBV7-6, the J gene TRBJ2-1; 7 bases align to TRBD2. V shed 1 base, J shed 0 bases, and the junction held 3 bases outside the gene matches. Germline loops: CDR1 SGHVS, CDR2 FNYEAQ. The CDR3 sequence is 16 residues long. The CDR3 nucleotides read TGTGCCAGCAGCTTAGATGGGGGGGGCTCCTACAATGAGCAGTTCTTC. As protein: CASSLDGGGSYNEQFF.

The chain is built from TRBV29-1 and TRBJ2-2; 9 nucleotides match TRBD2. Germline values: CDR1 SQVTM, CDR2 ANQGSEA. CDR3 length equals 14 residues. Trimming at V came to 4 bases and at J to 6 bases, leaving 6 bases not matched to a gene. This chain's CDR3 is CSVGASGNSGELFF. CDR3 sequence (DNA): TGCAGCGTTGGGGCTAGCGGGAATTCCGGGGAGCTGTTTTTT.

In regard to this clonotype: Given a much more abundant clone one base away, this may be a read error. The CDR3 spells CASSPRRGDDQFF. CDR3 coding DNA: TGCGCCAGCAGCCCCAGGCGGGGCGATGACCAGTTCTTC. The J gene is TRBJ2-1, the V gene TRBV5-1; possible D gene TRBD2, 6 bases. Germline V CDR1 and CDR2: SGHRS, YFSETQ. CDR3 length equals 13 residues. The variable domain in full, with the rest retrieved from reference TRBV5-1 and TRBJ2-1, is KAGVTQTPRYLIKTRGQQVTLSCSPISGHRSVSWYQQTPGQGLQFLFEYFSETQRNKGNFPGRFSGRQFSNSRSEMNVSTLELGDSALYLCASSPRRGDDQFFGPGTRLTVL.